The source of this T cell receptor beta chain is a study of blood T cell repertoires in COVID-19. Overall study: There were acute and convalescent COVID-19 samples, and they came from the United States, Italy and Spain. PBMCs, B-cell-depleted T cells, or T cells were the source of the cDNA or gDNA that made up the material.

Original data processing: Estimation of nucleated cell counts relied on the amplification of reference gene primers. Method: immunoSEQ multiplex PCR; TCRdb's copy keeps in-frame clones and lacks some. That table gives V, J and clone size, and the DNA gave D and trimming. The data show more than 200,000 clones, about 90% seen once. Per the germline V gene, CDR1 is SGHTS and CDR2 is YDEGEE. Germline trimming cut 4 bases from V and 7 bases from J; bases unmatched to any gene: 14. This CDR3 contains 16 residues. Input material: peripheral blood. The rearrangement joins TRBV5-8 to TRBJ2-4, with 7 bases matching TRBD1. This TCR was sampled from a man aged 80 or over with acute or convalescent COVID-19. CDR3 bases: TGTGCCAGCAGCCTGACCGGGACAGAAAAAGGCAACATTCAGTACTTC. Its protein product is CASSLTGTEKGNIQYF. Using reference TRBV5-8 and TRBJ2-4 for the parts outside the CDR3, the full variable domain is EAGVTQSPTHLIKTRGQQATLRCSPISGHTSVYWYQQALGLGLQFLLWYDEGEERNRGNFPPRFSGRQFPNYSSELNVNALELEDSALYLCASSLTGTEKGNIQYFGAGTRLSVL.